Listed here are 29 T cell receptor beta chains from one sample, sequenced in a study of post-analysis software for immune sequencing data. Built from TCR beta cDNA, the libraries had unique molecular identifiers in them. TCRdb used MiXCR to reprocess the PCR reads, holding one entry per CDR3 protein. The sample has about 820,000 distinct CDR3 sequences, roughly 50% seen once; the top ten hold around 4.5%. Study conclusions and caveats: There were a few TRBV segments more frequent in patients than controls, and TRBV5-6, TRBV5-1 and TRBV20-1 were among them.

Their antigens are not known. The source material was blood. These receptors were taken from a girl aged 5 to 17 with multiple sclerosis.

This clonotype was seen a handful of times. J is TRBJ1-2 and V is TRBV7-9; maybe TRBD1 (5 bases). This CDR3 is built from 15 residues. Germline CDR1 is SEHNR and CDR2 is FQNEAQ (reference sequence). V lost 3 bases, J lost 3 bases, and 14 bases lay in between. The CDR3 DNA sequence: TGTGCCAGCAGCTTTCTGCAGGGAACACACTATGGCTACACCTTC. Translated: CASSFLQGTHYGYTF.

The V and J genes are TRBV12-3 or TRBV12-4 and TRBJ1-2; D remains ambiguous. The CDR3 loop spans 15 amino acids. With 3 bases removed from V and 3 bases from J, the gap between germline ends came to 14 bases. CDR3 bases: TGTGCCAGCAGTTTCGCCTACGGGTCTGACTATGGCTACACCTTC. It codes for CASSFAYGSDYGYTF.

V is TRBV20-1 and J is TRBJ2-1, with D maybe TRBD2 (6 bases). Trimming stripped 4 bases from V and 7 bases from J, with 32 bases between. This CDR3 comprises 19 residues. CDR1 and CDR2 (germline): DFQATT, SNEGSKA (reference sequence). The CDR3 protein is CSATTGEQTFAHLENEQFF. The CDR3 nucleotides read TGCAGTGCTACAACGGGGGAACAGACTTTTGCCCACCTAGAGAATGAGCAGTTCTTC.

This clonotype has a handful of counts. The V call is TRBV18, the J call TRBJ1-1; no definite D call. Germline CDR1 and CDR2: KGHSH and LQKENI. The CDR3 length is 16 residues. Trimming removed 0 bases at V and 0 bases at J, with 11 bases between. The CDR3 loop is CASSPPREGMNTEAFF. The CDR3 region has the DNA TGTGCCAGCTCACCACCCCGGGAGGGAATGAACACTGAAGCTTTCTTT.

The genes are TRBV24-1 and TRBJ2-3; 8 nucleotides line up with TRBD1. The CDR3 is made up of 15 amino acids. The germline V gene encodes CDR1 KGHDR and CDR2 SFDVKD. The J segment lost 4 bases and the V segment lost 5 bases, leaving 7 bases of the junction unmatched. The CDR3 DNA is TGTGCCACCAGTGCGGCAGGGGGCAGCCCAGATACGCAGTATTTT. Residues: CATSAAGGSPDTQYF.

The rearrangement links TRBV29-1 to TRBJ2-5, with TRBD2 matching 8 bases. The CDR3 spans 14 residues. The V segment lost 2 bases and the J segment 11 bases; nucleotides outside the gene matches: 13. Germline CDR1 reads SQVTM; CDR2 reads ANQGSEA. DNA for the CDR3: TGCAGCGTTGAAAGCGGGAGCTGGTACAATGAGCAGTACTTC. Translated, it gives CSVESGSWYNEQYF.

This clonotype was observed a handful of times. The chain couples TRBV20-1 to TRBJ2-1; 10 bases fit TRBD2. The germline V gene encodes CDR1 DFQATT and CDR2 SNEGSKA (reference sequence). This CDR3 contains 15 residues. Germline trimming cut 3 bases from V and 4 bases from J; bases unmatched to any gene: 6. CDR3 sequence reads: CSASLAGGKYNEQFF. DNA of the CDR3: TGCAGTGCTAGTTTAGCGGGGGGTAAATACAATGAGCAGTTCTTC.

Here the CDR3 reads CSAMNGDRGTDTQYF. CDR3 DNA sequence: TGCAGCGCCATGAACGGCGACAGGGGAACAGATACGCAGTATTTT. The gene calls are TRBV29-1 and TRBJ2-3, with TRBD1 matching over 8 bases. V lost 7 bases to trimming and J lost 3 bases; unmatched junction nucleotides: 12. The germline gives CDR1 SQVTM, CDR2 ANQGSEA. This CDR3 spans 15 amino acids.

V usage is TRBV4-2 and J usage is TRBJ2-4; 8 positions match TRBD2. TRBJ2-7 explains the end of the DNA better; the J call may be wrong. CDR3 length: 17 residues. From germline, CDR1 is LGHNA and CDR2 YNFKEQ. Written as DNA, the CDR3 is TGTGCCAGCAGCCAAGATGTAGGCGGGAGGAGGTCCTACGAGCAGTACTTC. It is translated as CASSQDVGGRRSYEQYF.

This clonotype was counted once. The CDR3 loop reads CASRSATRAQYF. CDR3 nucleotides: TGTGCCAGCAGGAGCGCGACGAGGGCCCAGTACTTC. This chain connects TRBV12-3 or TRBV12-4 to TRBJ2-7, with D maybe TRBD2 (5 bases). V was shortened by 6 bases and J by 10 bases, with 16 bases between the two germline ends. CDR3 length: 12 amino acids.

The chain joins TRBV21-1 to TRBJ2-4; the listed D gene, TRBD1, was not tested against the DNA. TRBV21-1 is deemed a pseudogene. CDR3 length equals 14 residues. The CDR3, as DNA: TGTGCCAGCGGGGACGTTTTAGCCAAAAACATTCAGTACTTC. It codes for CASGDVLAKNIQYF.

The chain has TRBV12-3 or TRBV12-4 and TRBJ1-5; a possible D gene is TRBD1 (6 bases). V was cut by 3 bases and J by 5 bases, with 11 bases left in between. The CDR3 contains 14 residues. The CDR3 region is CASSFRDIYQPQHF. The CDR3 DNA reads as TGTGCCAGCAGTTTCCGGGACATATATCAGCCCCAGCATTTT.

This sequence joins TRBV14 and TRBJ2-5, with D perhaps TRBD2 (5 bases). Trimming removed 6 bases at V and 5 bases at J, with 13 bases between. This CDR3 spans 13 amino acids. In germline, CDR1 is SGHDN, CDR2 FVKESK. The CDR3: CASSRTRSETQYF. CDR3 nucleotides: TGTGCCAGCAGTCGTACTAGATCTGAGACCCAGTACTTC.

This sequence joins TRBV20-1 and TRBJ2-1; D possibly corresponds to TRBD2 (5 bases). The CDR3 extends over 14 amino acids. V gave up 6 bases and J gave up 3 bases, with 15 bases separating them. Germline-derived CDR1 and CDR2 are DFQATT and SNEGSKA (reference sequence). The CDR3 here is CSARYGGSYNEQFF. CDR3 nucleotides: TGCAGTGCCCGCTACGGAGGAAGCTACAATGAGCAGTTCTTC.

This clonotype was counted only a few times. J is TRBJ1-2 and V is TRBV29-1; D perhaps matches TRBD1 (5 bases). V lost 4 bases, J lost 2 bases, and 11 bases lay in between. The CDR3 runs to 13 residues. Germline V gene data show CDR1 as SQVTM and CDR2 as ANQGSEA. This CDR3 is CSVGGRLNYGYTF. The CDR3 coding sequence is TGCAGCGTTGGGGGACGATTAAACTATGGCTACACCTTC.

A word on this clonotype: At one end the junction does not follow the germline gene, possibly because of a read error. V usage is TRBV13 and J usage is TRBJ2-3; 8 bases are shared with TRBD2. Germline V gene data show CDR1 as PRHDT and CDR2 as FYEKMQ (reference sequence). The CDR3 is made up of 16 amino acids. The CDR3 DNA follows: TGTGCAAGCAGCCCCCTGCGGGGGGTTCGCACAGATACGCAGTATTTT. Translation: CASSPLRGVRTDTQYF.

The genes are TRBV6-5 and TRBJ1-2, with TRBD1 as a possible D gene (6 bases). V was clipped by 2 bases and J by 3 bases, with 16 bases between them. CDR1 is MNHEY, CDR2 SVGAGI, per germline. This CDR3 contains 16 residues. The CDR3 DNA sequence: TGTGCCAGCAGTTACGGCCAACGCAGGGGCGACTATGGCTACACCTTC. Its translation is CASSYGQRRGDYGYTF.

The V and J genes are TRBV20-1 and TRBJ1-5; D is undetermined. This CDR3 comprises 16 residues. Trimming took 0 bases from V and 0 from J, leaving 12 bases between them. Germline V lookup: CDR1 DFQATT, CDR2 SNEGSKA (reference sequence). CDR3 in DNA: TGCAGTGCTAGAGATTCCCCGGTAAATAGCAATCAGCCCCAGCATTTT. Translating gives CSARDSPVNSNQPQHF.

V gene TRBV29-1 combines with J gene TRBJ1-1; D gene ambiguous. Per the germline V gene, CDR1 is SQVTM and CDR2 is ANQGSEA. V was trimmed by 2 bases and J by 3 bases, leaving 10 bases between them. This CDR3 is 13 amino acids long. In DNA form, the CDR3 reads TGCAGCGTTGAATCGGGCGCCGACACTGAAGCTTTCTTT. The encoded protein is CSVESGADTEAFF.

This clonotype has just a few counts. The chain has TRBV29-1 and TRBJ2-1; 11 bases align to TRBD2. From germline, CDR1 is SQVTM and CDR2 ANQGSEA. J gave up 8 bases and V 5 bases, and 11 bases lay outside the gene matches. This CDR3 is 15 amino acids long. The CDR3 region is CSVHSFSGGADEQFF. The DNA of the CDR3 is TGCAGCGTTCATTCATTTAGCGGGGGGGCGGATGAGCAGTTCTTC.

This chain uses TRBV29-1 with TRBJ2-7; TRBD1 might be the D (6 bases). Germline lookup yields CDR1 SQVTM and CDR2 ANQGSEA. This CDR3 has 14 residues. Trimming took off 6 bases at V and 0 bases at J, with 15 bases between the two ends. The CDR3, as DNA: TGCAGCGTAATAGGGGACACTTCCTCCTACGAGCAGTACTTC. This sequence encodes CSVIGDTSSYEQYF.

V and J are TRBV15 and TRBJ1-2; possible D gene TRBD1, 5 bases. The V end was cut by 1 base, the J end by 5 bases, with 14 bases between. The CDR3 covers 15 residues. Germline V CDR1 and CDR2: LNHNV, YYDKDF (reference sequence). DNA for the CDR3: TGTGCCACCAGCAGAGTTCGGCAGGGAGGATATGGCTACACCTTC. Translated, it gives CATSRVRQGGYGYTF.

The chain is built from TRBV20-1 and TRBJ2-5, with TRBD2 identical over 11 bases. J lost 5 bases, V lost 5 bases, and 13 bases had no gene match. Germline V CDR1 and CDR2: DFQATT, SNEGSKA (reference sequence). The CDR3 is 16 residues long. The CDR3 protein is CSAVTSGSVIWETQYF. For the CDR3, the DNA is TGCAGTGCTGTTACTAGCGGGAGCGTTATATGGGAGACCCAGTACTTC.

This clonotype was counted a few times. The genes are TRBV20-1 and TRBJ2-6; 9 bases match TRBD1. The CDR3 length is 16 residues. The ends lost 6 bases at V and 4 bases at J; junction bases unmatched: 10. The germline V gene encodes CDR1 DFQATT and CDR2 SNEGSKA (reference sequence). In nucleotides, the CDR3 is TGCAGTGCCGAAAACACAGGGGGCTTGGGGGCCAACGTCCTGACTTTC. It encodes CSAENTGGLGANVLTF.

This chain links TRBV5-1 with TRBJ2-1, with 10 bases identical to TRBD2. The CDR3 has 17 amino acids. Germline V lookup: CDR1 SGHRS, CDR2 YFSETQ. The J segment lost 9 bases and the V segment lost 4 bases, leaving 16 bases of the junction unmatched. The CDR3 sequence is CASSHRRRSSGGGEQFF. DNA of the CDR3: TGCGCCAGCAGCCACCGCCGAAGGTCTAGCGGGGGTGGTGAGCAGTTCTTC.

This chain uses TRBV7-2 with TRBJ2-3; TRBD2 matches 9 bases. Germline lookup yields CDR1 SGHTA and CDR2 FQGNSA. The V segment lost 4 bases and the J segment 2 bases; nucleotides outside the gene matches: 10. There are 17 residues in the CDR3. This CDR3 reads CASSSLSTSGYTDTQYF. The DNA of the CDR3 is TGTGCCAGCAGCTCCCTTTCGACTAGCGGATACACAGATACGCAGTATTTT.

This clonotype has only a few counts. The chain recombines TRBV5-1 with TRBJ2-3, with no clear D. V was cut by 0 bases and J by 1 base, with 15 bases left in between. The germline gives CDR1 SGHRS, CDR2 YFSETQ. The CDR3 length is 17 residues. As DNA, the CDR3 is TGCGCCAGCAGCTTGGTGCCGGCAGCCCATCGCACAGATACGCAGTATTTT. Encoded protein: CASSLVPAAHRTDTQYF.

V and J are TRBV20-1 and TRBJ2-5; weak D call: TRBD1 (6 bases). This CDR3 region has 13 residues. V shed 2 bases and J shed 5 bases, with 12 bases lying between them. The germline V gene has CDR1 DFQATT and CDR2 SNEGSKA (reference sequence). The CDR3 sequence: CSARLSRGETQYF. The CDR3 nucleotides are TGCAGTGCTAGATTGAGTAGGGGGGAGACCCAGTACTTC.

This clonotype has just a few counts. The chain links TRBV29-1 to TRBJ1-4, with D possibly TRBD1 on 5 matching bases. The CDR3 runs to 13 residues. Germline CDR1 is SQVTM and CDR2 is ANQGSEA. V shed 4 bases and J shed 7 bases, with 13 bases lying between them. The CDR3 nucleotides read TGCAGCGTTGGCGAGGGGATAGGTGAAAAACTGTTTTTT. Protein sequence: CSVGEGIGEKLFF.